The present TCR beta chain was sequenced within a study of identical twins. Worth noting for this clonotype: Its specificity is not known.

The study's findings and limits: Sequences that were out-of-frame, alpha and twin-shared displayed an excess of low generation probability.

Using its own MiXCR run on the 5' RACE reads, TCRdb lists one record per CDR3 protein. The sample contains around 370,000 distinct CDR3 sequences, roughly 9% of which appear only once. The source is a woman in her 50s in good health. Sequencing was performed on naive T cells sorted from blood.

The CDR3 sequence is CAWGSGASTDTQYF. The CDR3 DNA is TGTGCCTGGGGGAGCGGGGCTTCCACAGATACGCAGTATTTT. The chain employs TRBV30 and TRBJ2-3; TRBD2 matches at 7 bases. Germline lookup yields CDR1 GTSNPN and CDR2 SVGIG (reference sequence). This CDR3 has 14 amino acids. V lost 5 bases and J lost 2; bases outside the gene matches: 7.